This TCR beta chain stems from a study of early T cells in non-severe SARS-CoV-2 infection. At least ten counts were recorded for this clonotype. In TCRdb, the 5' RACE reads were re-called with MiXCR into one record per CDR3 protein. This repertoire shows approximately 69,000 distinct CDR3 sequences, approximately 10% found once; its top ten account for 5.5% to 6%. CDR3 length: 16 amino acids. Unmatched junction bases numbered 7, after V lost 5 bases and J lost 1 base. The germline V gene encodes CDR1 MNHNS and CDR2 SASEGT. The sample in question was whole blood, obtained at baseline. This chain joins TRBV6-1 and TRBJ1-5; 8 nucleotides match TRBD1. This TCR was recovered from an adult who was a healthcare worker with PCR-confirmed SARS-CoV-2 infection or an uninfected control (not recorded which). The CDR3 sequence is CASSTQGALSNQPQHF. The CDR3 region has the DNA TGTGCCAGCAGTACTCAGGGGGCTCTAAGCAATCAGCCCCAGCATTTT.